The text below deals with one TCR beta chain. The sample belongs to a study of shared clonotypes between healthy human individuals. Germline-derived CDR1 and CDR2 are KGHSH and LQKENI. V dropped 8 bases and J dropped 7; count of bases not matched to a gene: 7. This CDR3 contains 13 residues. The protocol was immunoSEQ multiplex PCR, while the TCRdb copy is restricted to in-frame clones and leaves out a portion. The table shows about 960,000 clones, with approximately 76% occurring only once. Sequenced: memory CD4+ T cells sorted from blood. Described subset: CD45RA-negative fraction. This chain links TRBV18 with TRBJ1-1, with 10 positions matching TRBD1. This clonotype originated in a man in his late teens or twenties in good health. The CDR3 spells CASTQDRGFEAFF. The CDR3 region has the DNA TGTGCCAGCACCCAGGACAGGGGGTTTGAAGCTTTCTTT. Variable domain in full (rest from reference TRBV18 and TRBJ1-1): NAGVMQNPRHLVRRRGQEARLRCSPMKGHSHVYWYRQLPEEGLKFMVYLQKENIIDESGMPKERFSAEFPKEGPSILRIQQVVRGDSAAYFCASTQDRGFEAFFGQGTRLTVV.